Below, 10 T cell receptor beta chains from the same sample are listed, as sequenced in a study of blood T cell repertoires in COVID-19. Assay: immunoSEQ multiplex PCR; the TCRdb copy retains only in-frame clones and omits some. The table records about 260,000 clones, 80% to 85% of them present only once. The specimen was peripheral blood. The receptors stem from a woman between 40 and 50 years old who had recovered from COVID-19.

The chain's CDR3 is CASSYFLMQNIQETQYF. CDR3 DNA: TGTGCCAGCAGCTATTTTTTGATGCAGAATATTCAAGAGACCCAGTACTTC. V usage is TRBV5-8 and J usage is TRBJ2-5; no reliable D call. With 3 bases removed from V and 2 bases from J, the gap between germline ends came to 20 bases. The CDR3 contains 17 residues. Germline V lookup: CDR1 SGHTS, CDR2 YDEGEE.

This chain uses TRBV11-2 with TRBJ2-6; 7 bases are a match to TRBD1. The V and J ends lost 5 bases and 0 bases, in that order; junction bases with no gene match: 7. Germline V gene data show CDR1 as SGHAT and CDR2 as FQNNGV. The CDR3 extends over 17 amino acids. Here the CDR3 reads CASSPWDRNSGANVLTF. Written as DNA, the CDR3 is TGTGCCAGCAGCCCGTGGGACAGAAACTCTGGGGCCAACGTCCTGACTTTC.

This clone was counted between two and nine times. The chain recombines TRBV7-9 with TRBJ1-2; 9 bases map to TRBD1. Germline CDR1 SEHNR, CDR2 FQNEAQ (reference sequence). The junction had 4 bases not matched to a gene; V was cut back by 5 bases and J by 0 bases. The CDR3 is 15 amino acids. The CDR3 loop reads CASSPGQGTNYGYTF. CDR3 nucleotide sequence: TGTGCCAGCAGCCCCGGACAGGGGACTAACTATGGCTACACCTTC.

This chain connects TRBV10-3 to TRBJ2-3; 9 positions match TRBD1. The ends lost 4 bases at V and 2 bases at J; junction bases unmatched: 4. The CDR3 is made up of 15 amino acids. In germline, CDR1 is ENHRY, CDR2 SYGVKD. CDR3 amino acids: CAISVGTGLTDTQYF. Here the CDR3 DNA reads TGTGCCATCAGTGTCGGGACAGGGCTCACAGATACGCAGTATTTT.

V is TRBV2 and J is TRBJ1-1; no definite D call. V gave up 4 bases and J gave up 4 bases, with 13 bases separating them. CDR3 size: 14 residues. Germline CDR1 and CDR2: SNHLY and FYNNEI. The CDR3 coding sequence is TGTGCCAGCAGTGCGGGTGGAAAAGCCACTGAAGCTTTCTTT. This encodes CASSAGGKATEAFF.

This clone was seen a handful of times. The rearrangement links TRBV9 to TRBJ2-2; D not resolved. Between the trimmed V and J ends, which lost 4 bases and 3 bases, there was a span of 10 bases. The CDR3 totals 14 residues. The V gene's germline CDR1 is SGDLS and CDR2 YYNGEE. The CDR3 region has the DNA TGTGCCAGCAGCTCAGACCGGGACACCGGGGAGCTGTTTTTT. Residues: CASSSDRDTGELFF.

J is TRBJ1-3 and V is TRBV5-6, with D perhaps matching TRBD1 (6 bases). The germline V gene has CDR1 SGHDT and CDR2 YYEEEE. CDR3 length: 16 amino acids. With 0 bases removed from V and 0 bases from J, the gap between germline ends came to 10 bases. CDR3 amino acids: CASSLGTVSSGNTIYF. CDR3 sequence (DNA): TGTGCCAGCAGCTTGGGGACAGTGAGCTCTGGAAACACCATATATTTT.

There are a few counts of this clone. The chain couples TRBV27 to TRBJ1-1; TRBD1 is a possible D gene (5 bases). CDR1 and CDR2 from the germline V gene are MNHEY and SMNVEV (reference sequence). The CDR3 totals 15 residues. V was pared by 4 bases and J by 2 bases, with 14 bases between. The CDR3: CASSSQGVPNTEAFF. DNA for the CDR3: TGTGCCAGCAGTTCACAAGGGGTCCCCAACACTGAAGCTTTCTTT.

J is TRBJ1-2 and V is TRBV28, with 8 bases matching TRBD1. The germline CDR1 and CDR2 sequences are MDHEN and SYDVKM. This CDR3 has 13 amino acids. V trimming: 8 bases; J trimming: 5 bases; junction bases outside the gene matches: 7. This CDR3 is CASLGQGHYGYTF. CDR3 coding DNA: TGTGCCAGCCTTGGACAGGGCCATTATGGCTACACCTTC.

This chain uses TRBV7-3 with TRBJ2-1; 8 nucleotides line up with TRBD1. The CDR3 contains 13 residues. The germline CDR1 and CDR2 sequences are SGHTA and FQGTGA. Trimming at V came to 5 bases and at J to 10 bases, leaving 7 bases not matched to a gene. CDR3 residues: CASSPQYRGEQFF. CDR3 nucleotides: TGTGCCAGCAGCCCCCAGTACAGGGGGGAGCAGTTCTTC. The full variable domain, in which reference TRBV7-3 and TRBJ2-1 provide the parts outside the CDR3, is GAGVSQTPSNKVTEKGKYVELRCDPISGHTALYWYRQSLGQGPEFLIYFQGTGAADDSGLPNDRFFAVRPEGSVSTLKIQRTERGDSAVYLCASSPQYRGEQFFGPGTRLTVL.